The 8 T cell receptor beta chains below all came from one sample that was sequenced in a study of beta chain features in type 1 diabetes. General study points: Across all four CD4+ subsets, people with type 1 diabetes showed modestly shorter TCRB CDR3s.

Sequenced material consisted of expressed TCRB transcripts (all of the isolated RNA was reverse transcribed). The data were produced by immunoSEQ multiplex PCR, yet TCRdb's version contains in-frame clones alone and is incomplete. In the table there are 640,000 or so clones, about an eighth of which are singletons. Which antigens these TCRs recognize remains unknown. The sequencing input was naive CD4+ T cells from blood. These receptors were obtained from a young man with type 1 diabetes.

The rearrangement links TRBV6-5 to TRBJ2-2; D remains unclear. Deletions cut 0 bases from V and 5 bases from J, with 10 bases between. The CDR3 has 15 amino acids. The germline gives CDR1 MNHEY, CDR2 SVGAGI. Here the CDR3 reads CASSYSHSFTGELFF. As DNA, the CDR3 is TGTGCCAGCAGTTACTCGCACAGCTTTACCGGGGAGCTGTTTTTT.

As regards this clone: This specimen includes other DNA sequences encoding the same CDR3. This sequence joins TRBV4-1 and TRBJ2-1; a possible D gene is TRBD1 (5 bases). From germline, CDR1 is MGHRA and CDR2 YSYEKL. The CDR3 covers 15 residues. Between the trimmed V and J ends, which lost 4 bases and 4 bases, there was a span of 14 bases. This CDR3 reads CASSPGQGPYNEQFF. CDR3 coding DNA: TGCGCCAGCAGCCCAGGGCAGGGCCCTTACAATGAGCAGTTCTTC.

In this sample, this clone turned up a few times. The chain is built from TRBV21-1 and TRBJ1-4; the table's D call TRBD1 went unverified against the DNA. TRBV21-1 is an annotated pseudogene. The CDR3 runs 15 residues. The CDR3: CASSTPGQGNEKLFF. As DNA, the CDR3 is TGTGCCAGCAGCACACCGGGACAGGGAAATGAAAAACTGTTTTTT.

The chain couples TRBV7-3 to TRBJ2-1, with D possibly matching TRBD2 (6 bases). Germline CDR1 and CDR2: SGHTA and FQGTGA. CDR3 size: 16 residues. V shed 2 bases and J shed 3 bases, with 14 bases lying between them. The CDR3 loop is CASSLYSGLNYNEQFF. For the CDR3, the DNA is TGTGCCAGCAGCTTATATTCGGGACTTAACTACAATGAGCAGTTCTTC.

The chain has TRBV6-5 and TRBJ1-5; maybe TRBD1 (5 bases). The length of the CDR3 is 13 residues. Looked up from germline, CDR1 is MNHEY and CDR2 is SVGAGI. Trimming removed 6 bases from V and 7 bases from J, with 13 bases in between. CDR3 amino acids: CASRPPGGQPQHF. For the CDR3, the DNA is TGTGCCAGCAGGCCCCCTGGGGGGCAGCCCCAGCATTTT.

The V and J genes are TRBV5-4 and TRBJ2-2; D gene uncertain. The CDR3 covers 15 residues. Between the trimmed V and J ends, which lost 0 bases and 2 bases, there was a span of 8 bases. CDR1 is SGHNT and CDR2 is YYREEE in the germline V gene (reference sequence). The CDR3 coding sequence is TGTGCCAGCAGCTTGGAAAGGAGTAACACCGGGGAGCTGTTTTTT. Residues: CASSLERSNTGELFF.

V gene TRBV27 combines with J gene TRBJ1-2; 7 bases line up with TRBD1. The junction had 10 bases not matched to a gene; V was cut back by 6 bases and J by 6 bases. The CDR3 runs to 14 residues. CDR1 and CDR2 (germline): MNHEY, SMNVEV (reference sequence). The CDR3 nucleotides read TGTGCCAGCAGACGCCAGGGGGAACTCAATGGCTACACCTTC. It translates to CASRRQGELNGYTF.

The chain uses TRBV7-9 and TRBJ1-1, with 8 bases lining up with TRBD1. Germline V gene lookup returns CDR1 SEHNR and CDR2 FQNEAQ (reference sequence). V was clipped by 5 bases and J by 4 bases; unmatched bases: 6. The CDR3 extends over 14 amino acids. The CDR3 DNA is TGTGCCAGCAGCCCCCGGACAGGGACCACTGAAGCTTTCTTT. Translated: CASSPRTGTTEAFF.